Shown below are 13 T cell receptor beta chains from a single sample sequenced in a study of blood T cell repertoires in COVID-19. The repertoire was sequenced with immunoSEQ multiplex PCR; TCRdb's copy has only in-frame clones and lacks some. Seen here are 210,000 or so clones, 70% to 90% observed once, and the top ten hold under 4.5%. The material sequenced was PBMCs or T cells enriched from blood (not recorded which). All receptors derive from a man younger than 40 with acute COVID-19.

A word on this clone: The same CDR3 can be traced to other DNA sequences in this sample. This sequence joins TRBV6-4 and TRBJ1-1; D is unresolved. The V gene's germline CDR1 is MRHNA and CDR2 SNTAGT. The CDR3 is 14 amino acids. V lost 0 bases to trimming and J lost 5 bases, with 10 bases between them. The CDR3 coding sequence is TGTGCCAGCAGTGACTCGAACCGCGGGACTGAAGCTTTCTTT. Protein: CASSDSNRGTEAFF.

The gene calls are TRBV5-4 and TRBJ2-7, with 7 bases matching TRBD1. This CDR3 contains 15 residues. V dropped 4 bases and J dropped 3; count of bases not matched to a gene: 10. Germline V gives CDR1 SGHNT, CDR2 YYREEE (reference sequence). The DNA of the CDR3 is TGTGCCAGCAGCCCGACGACAGGGAAGGTCTACGAGCAGTACTTC. Protein product: CASSPTTGKVYEQYF.

V and J are TRBV15 and TRBJ1-4; no reliable D call. The germline V gene has CDR1 LNHNV and CDR2 YYDKDF (reference sequence). The CDR3 spans 14 residues. With 0 bases removed from V and 8 bases from J, the gap between germline ends came to 10 bases. CDR3 region: CATSRDVQSEKLFF. CDR3 sequence (DNA): TGTGCCACCAGCAGAGACGTTCAGTCGGAAAAACTGTTTTTT. Using reference TRBV15 and TRBJ1-4 for the parts outside the CDR3, the full variable domain is DAMVIQNPRYQVTQFGKPVTLSCSQTLNHNVMYWYQQKSSQAPKLLFHYYDKDFNNEADTPDNFQSRRPNTSFCFLDIRSPGLGDTAMYLCATSRDVQSEKLFFGSGTQLSVL.

The chain is built from TRBV19 and TRBJ2-7; 12 nucleotides align to TRBD1. The J segment lost 8 bases and the V segment lost 6 bases, leaving 11 bases of the junction unmatched. Germline lookup yields CDR1 LNHDA and CDR2 SQIVND (reference sequence). This CDR3 has 15 residues. The CDR3 is CASRPEGQGAQKQYF. The CDR3 DNA sequence: TGTGCCAGTAGACCGGAGGGACAGGGGGCGCAGAAGCAGTACTTC.

Remarks on this clone: Other DNA sequences within the sample encode an identical CDR3. The genes are TRBV9 and TRBJ2-1; 10 nucleotides align to TRBD2. The germline CDR1 and CDR2 sequences are SGDLS and YYNGEE. This CDR3 has 16 amino acids. V gave up 0 bases and J gave up 5 bases; unmatched junction bases: 5. The DNA of the CDR3 is TGTGCCAGCAGCGTAGGGCCTAGCGGGGGAGACAATGAGCAGTTCTTC. This codes for CASSVGPSGGDNEQFF.

Points on this clone: This CDR3 is also generated by other DNA sequences in the sample. The CDR3 DNA reads as TGTGCCAGCAGTGGTCGGACAGGGGTGCCCGGGGAGCTGTTTTTT. Translation gives CASSGRTGVPGELFF. V is TRBV2 and J is TRBJ2-2; TRBD1 aligns across 9 bases. V lost 4 bases and J lost 6; bases outside the gene matches: 6. The CDR3 consists of 15 residues. Germline loops: CDR1 SNHLY, CDR2 FYNNEI.

V is TRBV7-9 and J is TRBJ2-1, with 8 nucleotides matching TRBD1. With V trimmed by 2 bases and J by 4 bases, 4 bases remained unmatched. This CDR3 is built from 15 residues. Germline CDR1 reads SEHNR; CDR2 reads FQNEAQ (reference sequence). CDR3 in DNA: TGTGCCAGCAGCTTACCGGGACAGGTGTACAATGAGCAGTTCTTC. Amino acids: CASSLPGQVYNEQFF.

The chain carries TRBV4-1 and TRBJ1-6; 7 bases agree with TRBD1. The CDR3 loop spans 14 amino acids. Germline CDR1 is MGHRA and CDR2 is YSYEKL. V dropped 7 bases and J dropped 13; count of bases not matched to a gene: 13. This CDR3 is CASTSPGQKVPLHF. The CDR3 region has the DNA TGCGCCAGCACATCCCCGGGACAGAAAGTGCCCCTCCACTTT.

The chain has TRBV9 and TRBJ1-1; D is possibly TRBD1 (5 bases). From germline, CDR1 is SGDLS and CDR2 YYNGEE. Trimming removed 0 bases from V and 1 base from J, with 10 bases in between. The CDR3 totals 15 residues. The CDR3 is CASSVADRWNTEAFF. As DNA, the CDR3 is TGTGCCAGCAGCGTAGCCGACAGATGGAACACTGAAGCTTTCTTT.

The chain carries TRBV7-2 and TRBJ2-3; 8 bases map to TRBD2. Trimming cost V 3 bases and J 2 bases; bases outside gene matches: 10. Germline assignment: CDR1 SGHTA and CDR2 FQGNSA. The CDR3 totals 17 residues. CDR3 sequence: CASSFEIAGPATDTQYF. CDR3 nucleotide sequence: TGTGCCAGCAGCTTCGAGATAGCGGGACCTGCCACAGATACGCAGTATTTT. The full variable domain, rest sourced from reference TRBV7-2 and TRBJ2-3, is GAGVSQSPSNKVTEKGKDVELRCDPISGHTALYWYRQSLGQGLEFLIYFQGNSAPDKSGLPSDRFSAERTGGSVSTLTIQRTQQEDSAVYLCASSFEIAGPATDTQYFGPGTRLTVL.

This chain uses TRBV10-3 with TRBJ1-1; 7 nucleotides line up with TRBD1. The germline CDR1 and CDR2 sequences are ENHRY and SYGVKD. The CDR3 runs 14 residues. Trimming cost V 5 bases and J 4 bases; bases outside gene matches: 7. CDR3: CAISQRQGTTEAFF. Here the CDR3 DNA reads TGTGCCATCAGTCAAAGACAGGGTACCACTGAAGCTTTCTTT.

V and J are TRBV25-1 and TRBJ1-1; tentative D call: TRBD1 (6 bases). In germline, CDR1 is MGHDK, CDR2 SYGVNS. The CDR3 consists of 11 residues. Between the trimmed V and J ends, which lost 11 bases and 4 bases, there was a span of 11 bases. The CDR3 sequence is CAVSRGTEAFF. CDR3 coding DNA: TGTGCCGTTAGCAGGGGCACTGAAGCTTTCTTT.

This chain connects TRBV11-2 to TRBJ2-1, with 11 nucleotides matching TRBD2. The CDR3 has 14 residues. J lost 8 bases, V lost 2 bases, and 2 bases had no gene match. Per the germline V gene, CDR1 is SGHAT and CDR2 is FQNNGV. CDR3 in DNA: TGTGCCAGCAGCTTAACTAGCGGGGGCCATGAGCAGTTCTTC. This gives the protein CASSLTSGGHEQFF.